This T cell receptor (beta chain) was recovered during a study of identical twins. The study, taken as a whole, reports: The models gave estimates that fell short of the out-of-frame TCR alpha sharing seen in monozygotic twins.

About this clonotype itself: Its antigen is unidentified.

In TCRdb, the 5' RACE reads were re-called with MiXCR into one record per CDR3 protein. The repertoire includes fewer than 500,000 distinct CDR3 sequences, roughly a quarter of them detected once, and around 3% sits in the top ten. This sample was also put to use in a study of T cells expressing NK-cell markers. This second study says: For about six donors, the dominant NKG2C+ clonotypes made up roughly 1.0-8% of their CD8+ T cells.

The sample comprised CD4+ T cells sorted from blood. This TCR came from a young woman in good health.

The CDR3 sequence: CASSQGLDQPQHF. For the CDR3, the DNA is TGTGCCAGCAGCCAGGGCCTCGACCAGCCCCAGCATTTT. The V call is TRBV2, the J call TRBJ1-5; TRBD1 is a possible D gene (5 bases). This CDR3 has 13 residues. With 6 bases removed from V and 7 bases from J, the gap between germline ends came to 13 bases. Germline CDR1 and CDR2: SNHLY and FYNNEI.